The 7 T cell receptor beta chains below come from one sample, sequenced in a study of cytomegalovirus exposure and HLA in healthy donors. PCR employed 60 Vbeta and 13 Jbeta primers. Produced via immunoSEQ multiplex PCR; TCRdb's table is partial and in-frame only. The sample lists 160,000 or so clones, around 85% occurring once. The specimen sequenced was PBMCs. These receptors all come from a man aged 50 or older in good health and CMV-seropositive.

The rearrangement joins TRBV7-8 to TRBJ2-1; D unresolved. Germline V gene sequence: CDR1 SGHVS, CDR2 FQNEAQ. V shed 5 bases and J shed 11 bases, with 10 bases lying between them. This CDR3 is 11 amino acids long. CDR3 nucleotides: TGTGCCAGCAGCAAACATGATAAGCAGTTCTTC. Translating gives CASSKHDKQFF.

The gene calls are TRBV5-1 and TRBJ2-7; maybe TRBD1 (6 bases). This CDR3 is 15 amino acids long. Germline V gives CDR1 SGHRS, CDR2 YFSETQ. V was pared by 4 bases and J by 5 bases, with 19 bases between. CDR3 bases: TGCGCCAGCAGCGTTGGGACGGTGCCAGGGGACGAGCAGTACTTC. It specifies CASSVGTVPGDEQYF.

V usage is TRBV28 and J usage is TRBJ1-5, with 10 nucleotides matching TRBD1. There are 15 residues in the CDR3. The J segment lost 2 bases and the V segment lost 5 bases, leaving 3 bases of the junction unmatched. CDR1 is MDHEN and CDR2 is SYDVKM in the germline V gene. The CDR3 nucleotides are TGTGCCAGCAGTGACGGGACAGGGGGCAATCAGCCCCAGCATTTT. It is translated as CASSDGTGGNQPQHF.

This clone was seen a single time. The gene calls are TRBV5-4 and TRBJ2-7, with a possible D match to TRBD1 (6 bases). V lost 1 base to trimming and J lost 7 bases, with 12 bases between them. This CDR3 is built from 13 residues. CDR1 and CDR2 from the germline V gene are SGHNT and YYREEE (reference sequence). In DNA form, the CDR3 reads TGTGCCAGCAGCTTGAAGACAGGCTGGGAGCAGTACTTC. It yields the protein CASSLKTGWEQYF.

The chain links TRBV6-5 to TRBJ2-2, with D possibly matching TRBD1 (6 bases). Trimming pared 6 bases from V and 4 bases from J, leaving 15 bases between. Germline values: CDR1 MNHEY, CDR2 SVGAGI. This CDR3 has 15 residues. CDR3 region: CASRSDRGITGELFF. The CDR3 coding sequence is TGTGCCAGCAGATCGGACAGAGGGATCACCGGGGAGCTGTTTTTT.

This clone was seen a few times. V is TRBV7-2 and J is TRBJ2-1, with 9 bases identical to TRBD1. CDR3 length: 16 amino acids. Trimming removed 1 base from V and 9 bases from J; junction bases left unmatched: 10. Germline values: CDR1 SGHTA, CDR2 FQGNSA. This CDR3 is CASSLVSGQGRGEQFF. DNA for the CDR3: TGTGCCAGCAGCTTAGTTTCGGGACAGGGAAGGGGTGAGCAGTTCTTC.

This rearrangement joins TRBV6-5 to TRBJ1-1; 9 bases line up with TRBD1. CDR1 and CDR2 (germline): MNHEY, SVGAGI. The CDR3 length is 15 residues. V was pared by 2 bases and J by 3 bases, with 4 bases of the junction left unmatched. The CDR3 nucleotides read TGTGCCAGCAGTTACGCCGGGACAGGGTACACTGAAGCTTTCTTT. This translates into CASSYAGTGYTEAFF.